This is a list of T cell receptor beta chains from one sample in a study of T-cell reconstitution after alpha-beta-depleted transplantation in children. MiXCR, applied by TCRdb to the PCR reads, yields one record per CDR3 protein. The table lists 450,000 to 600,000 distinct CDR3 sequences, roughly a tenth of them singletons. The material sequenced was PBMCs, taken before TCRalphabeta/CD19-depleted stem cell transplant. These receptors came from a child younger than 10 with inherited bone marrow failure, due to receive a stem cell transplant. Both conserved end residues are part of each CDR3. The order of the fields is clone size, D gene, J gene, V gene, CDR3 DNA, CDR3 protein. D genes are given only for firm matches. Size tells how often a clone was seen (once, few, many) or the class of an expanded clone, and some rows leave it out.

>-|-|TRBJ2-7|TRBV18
TGTGCCAGCTCACCGGCAGGGACCGAGCAGTACTTC
CASSPAGTEQYF
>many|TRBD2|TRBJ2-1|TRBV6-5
TGTGCCAGCAGTTACGCTAGTATGGGTGCGGGGGATGAGCAGTTCTTC
CASSYASMGAGDEQFF
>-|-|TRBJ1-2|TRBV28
TGTGCCAGCAGTTTGTTGACCTGGGGCTATGGCTACACCTTC
CASSLLTWGYGYTF
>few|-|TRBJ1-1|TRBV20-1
TGCTGTGCTAGAGACCTACTTGGACTGAACACTGAAGCTTTCTTT
CCARDLLGLNTEAFF
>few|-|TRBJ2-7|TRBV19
TGTGCCAGTTCCCACGCCAGGGGGGCGTACGAGCAGTACTTC
CASSHARGAYEQYF
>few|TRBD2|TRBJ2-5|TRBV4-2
TGTGCCAGCAGCCAGCATAGCGGGGGCTCTTCAGAGACCCAGTACTTC
CASSQHSGGSSETQYF
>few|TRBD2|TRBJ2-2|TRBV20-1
TGCAGTGCTAGAGCATCAAAAAGCGGGAGGGCGAACACCGGGGAGCTGTTTTTT
CSARASKSGRANTGELFF
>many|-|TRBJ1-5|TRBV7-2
TGTGCCAGCAGCTTAGTGTGGGGTAGCAATCAGCCCCAGCATTTT
CASSLVWGSNQPQHF
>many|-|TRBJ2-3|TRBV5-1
TGCGCCAGCAGCTTGGCAGCGGCGAACACAGATACGCAGTATTTT
CASSLAAANTDTQYF
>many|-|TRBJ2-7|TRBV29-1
TGCAGCGTTGTAGCGGCTCCCTACGAGCAGTACTTC
CSVVAAPYEQYF
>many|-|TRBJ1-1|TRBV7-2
TGTGCCAGCAGCTGGGACGGTGGGAACACTGAAGCTTTCTTT
CASSWDGGNTEAFF
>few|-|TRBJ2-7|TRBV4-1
TGCGCCAGCAGCTCAGGGGGGGAGCTCCACGAGCAGTACTTC
CASSSGGELHEQYF
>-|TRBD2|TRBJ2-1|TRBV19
TGTGCCAGTAGGAGAGACGGGACTAAAAACAATGAGCAGTTCTTC
CASRRDGTKNNEQFF
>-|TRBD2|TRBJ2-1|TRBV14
TGTGCCGGCAGCCAAGCACTAGGAGCGGGAGTAAGTAATGAGCAGTTCTTC
CAGSQALGAGVSNEQFF
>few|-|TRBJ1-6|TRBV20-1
TGCAGTGCTAGAGATCTAACGGGCTGGCGAACACCCCTCCACTTT
CSARDLTGWRTPLHF
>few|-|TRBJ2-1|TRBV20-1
TGCAGTGTCCCGCCAGCGGGTGGGGCCAATGAGCAGTTCTTC
CSVPPAGGANEQFF
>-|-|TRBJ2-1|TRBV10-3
TGTGACATCAGTGATAAAAGTGGAAATCCTGAGCAGTTCTTC
CDISDKSGNPEQFF
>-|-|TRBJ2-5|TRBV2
TGTGCCAGCACCACCAGGACGCAAGAGACCCAGTACTTC
CASTTRTQETQYF
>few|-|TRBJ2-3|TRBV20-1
TGCAGTGCCAGGGACGGAGCTCTCACAGATACGCAGTATTTT
CSARDGALTDTQYF
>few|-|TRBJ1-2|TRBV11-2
TGTGCCAGCAGCCCATTACCCCGGACGGTTCTCTATGGCTACACCTTC
CASSPLPRTVLYGYTF
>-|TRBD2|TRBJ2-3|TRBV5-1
TGCGCCAGCAGCCAGACTAGCGGGTGGGCCGATACGCAGTATTTT
CASSQTSGWADTQYF
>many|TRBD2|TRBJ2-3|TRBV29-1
TGCAGCGTCCAAAGGGGACTAGCGGGCGCCACAGATACGCAGTATTTT
CSVQRGLAGATDTQYF
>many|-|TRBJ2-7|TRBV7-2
TGTGCCAGCGGGACGAGGGCTATCTACGAGCAGTACTTC
CASGTRAIYEQYF
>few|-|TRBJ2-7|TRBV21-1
TGTGCCAGCAGCAGACCGAGACTAGACTACTACGAGCAGTACTTC
CASSRPRLDYYEQYF
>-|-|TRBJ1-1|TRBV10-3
TGTGCCATCAGTGGGAATCGGGGGTTGAACACTGAAGCTTTCTTT
CAISGNRGLNTEAFF
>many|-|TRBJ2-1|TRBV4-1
TGCGCCAGCAGCCAATTTTCTAGCTATGATGAGCAGTTCTTC
CASSQFSSYDEQFF
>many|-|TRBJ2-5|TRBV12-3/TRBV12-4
TGTGCCAGCAGTCCCCGACAGGGAGGTCACCAGTACTTC
CASSPRQGGHQYF
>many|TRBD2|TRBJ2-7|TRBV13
TGTGCCAGCAGCTTGGGTCCCGGGACTAGCGTCTACGAGCAGTACTTC
CASSLGPGTSVYEQYF
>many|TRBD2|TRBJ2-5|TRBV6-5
TGTGCCAGCAGTTCAGGACTAGTTCCAGAGACCCAGTACTTC
CASSSGLVPETQYF
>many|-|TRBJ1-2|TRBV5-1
TGCGCCAGCAGCTTGGCGGGCCATGGCTACACCTTC
CASSLAGHGYTF
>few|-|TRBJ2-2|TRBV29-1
TGCAGCGTTGAAGACCGTGGGAGTGGCACCGGGGAGCTGTTTTTT
CSVEDRGSGTGELFF
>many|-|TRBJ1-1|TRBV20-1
TGCAGTGCTAGGGTCCCAGGGGAAGCTTTCTTT
CSARVPGEAFF
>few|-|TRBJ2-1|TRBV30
TGTGCCTGGAGTGTATCGGCGGATACTATGTTCTTC
CAWSVSADTMFF
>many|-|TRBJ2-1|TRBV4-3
TGCGCCAGCAGCCAAGCTTACGGACTATCCCTAACTTTGAATGAGCAGTTCTTC
CASSQAYGLSLTLNEQFF
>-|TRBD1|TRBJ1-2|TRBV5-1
TGCGCCAGCAGCTTATCAGGACAGGGAACGGGTGGCTACACCTTC
CASSLSGQGTGGYTF
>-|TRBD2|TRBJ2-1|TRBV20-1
TGCAGTGCTATAGCGGGACCAACCTACAATGAGCAGTTCTTC
CSAIAGPTYNEQFF
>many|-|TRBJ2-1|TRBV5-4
TGTGCCAGCAGCTTGGGTCCGGGTCCAAATGAGCAGTTCTTC
CASSLGPGPNEQFF
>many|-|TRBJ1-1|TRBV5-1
TGCGCCAGCAGCGCCGCGCTATCCGGGGCAGGCGGCACTGAAGCTTTCTTT
CASSAALSGAGGTEAFF
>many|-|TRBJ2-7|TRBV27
TGTGCCATCAGTCCCGGGCGGCGGTACTACGAGCAGTACTTC
CAISPGRRYYEQYF
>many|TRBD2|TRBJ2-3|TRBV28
TGTGCCAGCAGTTTACTAGCGGGAACCATTACAGATACGCAGTATTTT
CASSLLAGTITDTQYF
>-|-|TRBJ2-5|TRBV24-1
TGTGCCACCAGTGACTCGACAGTTGGAGGGGAGACCCAGTACTTC
CATSDSTVGGETQYF
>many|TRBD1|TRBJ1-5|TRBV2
TGTGCCAGCAGTGGGGGACAGGGGGCCGGTCAGCCCCAGCATTTT
CASSGGQGAGQPQHF
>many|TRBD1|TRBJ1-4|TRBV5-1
TGCGCCAGCAGCCCGGGGACAGATACCGAAGAAAAACTGTTTTTT
CASSPGTDTEEKLFF